The 13 T cell receptor beta chains below were found in one sample sequenced in a study of blood T cell repertoires in COVID-19. Assay: immunoSEQ multiplex PCR; the TCRdb copy retains only in-frame clones and omits some. The sample carries hundreds of thousands of clones, roughly 91% recorded once. The sample comprised peripheral blood. The receptors shown here come from a woman aged 45-65 years with COVID-19, enrolled during active disease.

The chain carries TRBV14 and TRBJ1-5, with a weak D call TRBD1 (6 bases). V gave up 0 bases and J gave up 5 bases, with 17 bases separating them. Per the germline V gene, CDR1 is SGHDN and CDR2 is FVKESK. This CDR3 has 17 amino acids. Here the CDR3 reads CASSQDQDGGAYQPQHF. CDR3 DNA: TGTGCCAGCAGCCAAGATCAGGACGGGGGGGCTTATCAGCCCCAGCATTTT.

This clone was observed a single time. This chain links TRBV27 with TRBJ1-1; D is unclear. CDR1 is MNHEY, CDR2 SMNVEV, per germline (reference sequence). Trimming took 5 bases from V and 1 from J, leaving 11 bases between them. CDR3 length: 14 amino acids. CDR3 sequence: CASSIDRGNTEAFF. The CDR3, as DNA: TGTGCCAGCAGTATAGATCGCGGGAACACTGAAGCTTTCTTT.

This chain links TRBV6-1 with TRBJ1-2; 7 bases are a match to TRBD1. J gave up 8 bases and V 3 bases, and 9 bases lay outside the gene matches. Germline V gene lookup returns CDR1 MNHNS and CDR2 SASEGT. This CDR3 spans 14 amino acids. The CDR3, as DNA: TGTGCCAGCAGTGACAAGGGGGCGTTCAGGGGCTACACCTTC. Residues: CASSDKGAFRGYTF.

The chain employs TRBV6-1 and TRBJ1-1; D gene unclear. Trimming took off 3 bases at V and 3 bases at J, with 8 bases between the two ends. Germline-derived CDR1 and CDR2 are MNHNS and SASEGT. The CDR3 length is 13 residues. CDR3 in amino acids: CASSDWRDTEAFF. As DNA, the CDR3 is TGTGCCAGCAGTGATTGGAGGGACACTGAAGCTTTCTTT.

This clone has just one count. The chain joins TRBV4-2 to TRBJ1-6; 9 nucleotides match TRBD1. Germline assignment: CDR1 LGHNA and CDR2 YNFKEQ. CDR3 length: 20 residues. V lost 0 bases to trimming and J lost 0 bases; unmatched junction nucleotides: 9. CDR3 nucleotides: TGTGCCAGCAGCCAAGACCCCAACAGGGGGCCCAGCTCCTATAATTCACCCCTCCACTTT. Translated, it gives CASSQDPNRGPSSYNSPLHF.

The V gene is TRBV10-3, the J gene TRBJ1-2; tentatively, D is TRBD1 (5 bases). This CDR3 has 15 amino acids. Trimming took off 2 bases at V and 8 bases at J, with 18 bases between the two ends. Germline V gives CDR1 ENHRY, CDR2 SYGVKD. The CDR3 is CAISEESGQADGYTF. In nucleotides, the CDR3 is TGTGCCATCAGTGAGGAGTCAGGGCAGGCGGACGGCTACACCTTC.

The chain uses TRBV7-2 and TRBJ1-5; no definite D call. CDR3 size: 16 residues. Germline V gene data show CDR1 as SGHTA and CDR2 as FQGNSA. V lost 1 base and J 0 bases, leaving 10 bases between the germline ends. The CDR3 DNA is TGTGCCAGCAGCTTAGGTGGGCAATATAGCAATCAGCCCCAGCATTTT. This translates into CASSLGGQYSNQPQHF.

CDR3: CASNILRQGEEDNEQFF. The CDR3 bases are TGTGCCAGCAACATTCTACGCCAGGGGGAGGAAGACAATGAGCAGTTCTTC. This rearrangement joins TRBV6-4 to TRBJ2-1, with TRBD1 as a possible D gene (7 bases). This CDR3 spans 17 amino acids. Deletions cut 7 bases from V and 5 bases from J, with 24 bases between. Germline V gives CDR1 MRHNA, CDR2 SNTAGT.

This chain links TRBV3-1 (or the pseudogene TRBV3-2) with TRBJ2-3, with D unresolved. The germline gives CDR1 LGHDT, CDR2 YNNKEL (reference sequence). Trimming cost V 4 bases and J 1 base, with 3 bases left between them. The length of the CDR3 is 12 residues. The CDR3 region is CASSLGTDTQYF. The CDR3 region has the DNA TGTGCCAGCAGCCTAGGCACAGATACGCAGTATTTT.

The chain recombines TRBV2 with TRBJ1-1; 7 nucleotides line up with TRBD1. CDR1 and CDR2 (germline): SNHLY, FYNNEI. Trimming cost V 8 bases and J 0 bases; bases outside gene matches: 6. CDR3 length: 14 amino acids. The DNA for the CDR3 is TGTGCCAGCGGTGGGACAGTCCTGAACACTGAAGCTTTCTTT. The encoded protein is CASGGTVLNTEAFF.

This sequence joins TRBV7-9 and TRBJ2-3, with 10 positions matching TRBD2. CDR1 and CDR2 from the germline V gene are SEHNR and FQNEAQ (reference sequence). The J segment lost 2 bases and the V segment lost 2 bases, leaving 7 bases of the junction unmatched. The CDR3 runs 17 residues. The CDR3 nucleotides are TGTGCCAGCAGCTTACGTGTCCTAGCGGGGGCCACAGATACGCAGTATTTT. Translated, it gives CASSLRVLAGATDTQYF.

The rearrangement joins TRBV27 to TRBJ2-1; 7 bases are a match to TRBD1. Germline lookup yields CDR1 MNHEY and CDR2 SMNVEV (reference sequence). With 8 bases clipped from V and 2 bases from J, the junction kept 6 bases outside the gene matches. CDR3 length: 14 residues. CDR3 protein: CASSGQKTYNEQFF. CDR3 coding DNA: TGTGCCAGCTCGGGACAGAAAACCTACAATGAGCAGTTCTTC.

The chain combines TRBV28 with TRBJ1-5; 7 bases fit TRBD1. Germline assignment: CDR1 MDHEN and CDR2 SYDVKM. CDR3 length: 18 residues. V dropped 4 bases and J dropped 4; count of bases not matched to a gene: 16. This chain's CDR3 is CASSSHPTARQGNQPQHF. The CDR3 DNA is TGTGCCAGCAGTTCCCATCCGACAGCCAGACAGGGAAATCAGCCCCAGCATTTT.